This TCR beta chain was profiled in a study of Graves' ophthalmopathy and Graves' hyperthyroidism. On this clonotype itself: With a much larger clone just one base away, this may be a read error.

Amplification of the TCR beta CDR3 regions used RNA transcripts (as template). The first-round RT-PCR employed HTBI primers together with the Qiagen OneStep RT-PCR kit. A multiplex PCR was then performed as the second round. TCRdb re-called the multiplex PCR reads with MiXCR, one entry per CDR3 protein. This sample yields about 700,000 distinct CDR3 sequences, of which approximately 40% are seen a single time; 44% belongs to the top ten. Germline-derived CDR1 and CDR2 are SGHAT and FQDESV (reference sequence). CDR3 length: 13 amino acids. The chain recombines TRBV11-1 with TRBJ1-1; no definite D call. The sequencing input was peripheral blood. The TCR comes from an adult man with Graves' ophthalmopathy. Here the CDR3 reads CASSLKSSTEAYF. As DNA, the CDR3 is TGTGCCAGCAGCTTAAAGAGCAGCACTGAAGCTTACTTT.